Listed here is a single TCR beta chain. Its antigen is not identified. V was pared by 3 bases and J by 10 bases, with 5 bases of the junction left unmatched. The CDR3 consists of 12 residues. Germline CDR1 reads DFQATT; CDR2 reads SNEGSKA (reference sequence). This entry belongs to a study of blood T cells in healthy people across ages. Overall study findings and caveats: It was not possible, with unsorted PBMCs, to conclusively compare naive and antigen-experienced cells.

A second PCR, run for about 7 to 11 cycles, used a sample-barcoded 5' primer plus a J-beta primer mix. Each CDR3 protein gets one entry after TCRdb re-called the 5' RACE reads with MiXCR. The sample shows 1.2 million to 1.5 million distinct CDR3 sequences, approximately 59% of them seen only once. The sample was blood. The clonotype originates from a man aged 18-30 years in good health. J is TRBJ2-1 and V is TRBV20-1; 8 nucleotides agree with TRBD2. For the CDR3, the DNA is TGCAGTGCTAGCGGGGGGGCTTTCGAGCAGTTCTTC. This encodes CSASGGAFEQFF.